This TCR beta chain stems from a study of CD4+ T cells in melanoma. Study results and limitations: Reportedly, melanoma neoantigen-specific CD4+ T cells showed varied differentiation states. A reported correlation linked neoantigen-specific CD4+ T cells to CD8+, macrophage and B cell function.

This CDR3 is 14 amino acids long. The germline V gene has CDR1 LNHDA and CDR2 SQIVND (reference sequence). V was cut by 3 bases and J by 2 bases, with 10 bases left in between. Notes on this clone: Its antigen is as yet unknown.

Profiled with immunoSEQ multiplex PCR; TCRdb holds only in-frame clones, not every one. The sample shows about 22,000 clones, roughly 80% of them seen only once. The clonotype comes from a human donor with melanoma. The source material was cells from a culture (not recorded whether cultured in vitro). The chain is built from TRBV19 and TRBJ1-1; D remains ambiguous. CDR3 DNA sequence: TGTGCCAGTAGTATGCCTAATTCCAACACTGAAGCTTTCTTT. Amino acids: CASSMPNSNTEAFF.